This T cell receptor beta chain was identified in a study of cytomegalovirus exposure and HLA in healthy donors. Across the study: Roughly 80 million unique TCRs from HLA-typed donors made up an early data release.

It was with 60 Vbeta and 13 Jbeta primers that the PCR ran. Data came from immunoSEQ multiplex PCR; TCRdb stores just in-frame clones and leaves some out. Among 150,000 to 200,000 clones listed, approximately 71% were seen once. The study, taken as a whole, reports: Listed as cytomegalovirus-associated were 150 to 200 TCR beta chains. One variant, a missense change in DCLRE1C, was linked in a later analysis to TCR beta V- and J-gene trimming. A later analysis, which compared TCR beta chains of equal frequency, found the HLA-associated ones more clonally expanded.

CDR3 length: 15 amino acids. The V and J ends lost 0 bases and 0 bases, in that order; junction bases with no gene match: 2. Germline V gene sequence: CDR1 SGHRS, CDR2 YFSETQ. In the case of this clone: No antigen is known for it.

The sequencing sample was made of PBMCs. This sequence was found in a man aged 50-60 years in good health and CMV-seronegative. V gene TRBV5-1 combines with J gene TRBJ2-5; 7 bases map to TRBD2. The CDR3 loop is CASSLVGGNQETQYF. In DNA form, the CDR3 reads TGCGCCAGCAGCTTGGTGGGGGGGAACCAAGAGACCCAGTACTTC.